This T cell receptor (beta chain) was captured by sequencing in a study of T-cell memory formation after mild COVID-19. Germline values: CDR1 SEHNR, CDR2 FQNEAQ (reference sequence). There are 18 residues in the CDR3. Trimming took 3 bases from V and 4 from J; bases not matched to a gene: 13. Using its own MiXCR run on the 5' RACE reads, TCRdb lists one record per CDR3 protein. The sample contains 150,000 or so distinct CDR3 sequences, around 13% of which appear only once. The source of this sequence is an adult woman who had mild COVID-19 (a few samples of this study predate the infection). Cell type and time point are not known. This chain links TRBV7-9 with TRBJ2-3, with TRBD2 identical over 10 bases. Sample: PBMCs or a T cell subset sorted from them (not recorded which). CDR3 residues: CASSFQVLAGEAPDTQYF. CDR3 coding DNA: TGTGCCAGCAGCTTTCAGGTTCTAGCGGGGGAGGCCCCAGATACGCAGTATTTT.